The 8 T cell receptor beta chains below all came from one sample that was sequenced in a study of blood T cell repertoires in COVID-19. The table came from immunoSEQ multiplex PCR; TCRdb's copy has only in-frame clones and leaves some out. The data show 200,000 to 300,000 clones, over 80% seen once. Sequencing was performed on peripheral blood. These receptors were collected from a man aged 25 to 45 who had recovered from COVID-19.

The chain couples TRBV11-3 to TRBJ2-7; weak D call: TRBD1 (5 bases). CDR3 length: 13 residues. Trimming cost V 1 base and J 7 bases, with 11 bases left between them. The germline V gene encodes CDR1 SGHNT and CDR2 YENEEA. CDR3 in amino acids: CASSLGPGKEQYF. In DNA, the CDR3 is TGTGCCAGCAGCTTAGGGCCAGGGAAAGAGCAGTACTTC.

The V and J genes are TRBV10-3 and TRBJ2-5; 7 bases line up with TRBD2. The V gene end was trimmed by 6 bases and the J gene end by 5 bases; junction bases not matched to a gene: 9. Germline V gene data show CDR1 as ENHRY and CDR2 as SYGVKD. CDR3 length: 14 residues. The CDR3 nucleotides are TGTGCCATCAGCCCAAGCGGGGTGAGCGAGACCCAGTACTTC. Translation gives CAISPSGVSETQYF.

The rearrangement uses TRBV19 and TRBJ1-1; D perhaps matches TRBD1 (5 bases). This CDR3 spans 15 amino acids. Trimming took off 3 bases at V and 1 base at J, with 12 bases between the two ends. Germline values: CDR1 LNHDA, CDR2 SQIVND (reference sequence). DNA for the CDR3: TGTGCCAGTAGTATTTCGGGGGGAGCGAACACTGAAGCTTTCTTT. Translating it yields CASSISGGANTEAFF.

The chain is built from TRBV2 and TRBJ2-7, with TRBD1 matching over 10 bases. The CDR3 length is 14 residues. Trimming took 5 bases from V and 5 from J; bases not matched to a gene: 6. Per germline, CDR1 SNHLY and CDR2 FYNNEI. In DNA, the CDR3 is TGTGCCAGCAGTTCCGGGACAGGGGTCAACGAGCAGTACTTC. Encoded protein: CASSSGTGVNEQYF.

The J gene is TRBJ1-1, the V gene TRBV2; TRBD1 aligns across 10 bases. There are 12 residues in the CDR3. V dropped 6 bases and J dropped 12; count of bases not matched to a gene: 7. Germline-derived CDR1 and CDR2 are SNHLY and FYNNEI. The CDR3 here is CASSPDRGGTFF. The CDR3 DNA reads as TGTGCCAGCAGCCCGGACAGGGGGGGAACTTTCTTT. The whole variable domain, filled in from reference TRBV2 and TRBJ1-1, reads EPEVTQTPSHQVTQMGQEVILRCVPISNHLYFYWYRQILGQKVEFLVSFYNNEISEKSEIFDDQFSVERPDGSNFTLKIRSTKLEDSAMYFCASSPDRGGTFFGQGTRLTVV.

This clone showed up just a few times. Here the CDR3 reads CAGTANQPQHF. CDR3 nucleotides: TGTGCCGGGACAGCAAATCAGCCCCAGCATTTT. The genes are TRBV5-3 and TRBJ1-5; 7 bases are a match to TRBD1. TRBV5-3 has ORF status, its function being uncertain. CDR3 size: 11 residues. The J segment lost 4 bases and the V segment lost 10 bases, leaving 2 bases of the junction unmatched.

V gene TRBV5-8 combines with J gene TRBJ1-4; 9 nucleotides agree with TRBD1. The CDR3 is 14 amino acids. Germline V gene lookup returns CDR1 SGHTS and CDR2 YDEGEE. V trimming: 4 bases; J trimming: 7 bases; junction bases outside the gene matches: 5. CDR3: CASSMDRGIEKLFF. The CDR3 DNA reads as TGTGCCAGCAGCATGGACAGGGGAATTGAAAAACTGTTTTTT.

The chain employs TRBV14 and TRBJ2-3; TRBD2 might be the D (5 bases). V shed 2 bases and J shed 3 bases, with 9 bases lying between them. This CDR3 contains 14 residues. The V gene's germline CDR1 is SGHDN and CDR2 FVKESK. This CDR3 reads CASSQWTGTDTQYF. DNA for the CDR3: TGTGCCAGCAGCCAATGGACGGGGACAGATACGCAGTATTTT.